This T cell receptor (beta chain) came from a study of beta chain features in type 1 diabetes. In this sample, this clone turned up a few times. The study reverse transcribed the entire isolated RNA, so it sequenced expressed TCRB transcripts. Naive, central memory and regulatory T cell samples averaged around 3.5 million immunoSEQ reads each. TCRdb's table, derived via immunoSEQ multiplex PCR, lists solely in-frame clones and lacks some. Here the sample spans about 150,000 clones, under 9.5% being singletons. Material: central memory CD4+ T cells from blood. The receptor comes from a man aged 18 to 30 in good health.

CDR3 amino acids: CASSSGQASYNEQFF. In DNA, the CDR3 is TGCGCCAGCAGCTCGGGACAGGCCTCCTACAATGAGCAGTTCTTC. The rearrangement links TRBV5-1 to TRBJ2-1, with 8 bases matching TRBD1. CDR3 length: 15 amino acids. The V gene end was trimmed by 3 bases and the J gene end by 0 bases; junction bases not matched to a gene: 2. Germline lookup yields CDR1 SGHRS and CDR2 YFSETQ.